A single sample gave rise to the 24 T cell receptor beta chains below, sequenced in a study of T cells in Graves' hyperthyroidism and ophthalmopathy (dated by TCRdb to between 2018 and 2021). The library was prepared using multiplex PCR. TCRdb lists the instrument as Illumina HiSeq 2000. TCR beta CDR3 regions were amplified from RNA transcripts. A first-round RT-PCR of the TCR CDR3 used the HTBI primer set with the Qiagen OneStep RT-PCR kit. The public reads were quality trimmed at Q25 with fastp and then assembled into clones with MiXCR by TCRdb, keeping productive beta chains. Each record represents a unique CDR3 protein, reported with the most common genes and DNA among its rows. In this sample the table shows about 350,000 distinct CDR3 sequences, over 12% of which occur a single time. In total, the top ten clones hold about 21% of the sample. Sequencing was carried out using blood. Source of these receptors: a woman aged 55-69 years with Graves' ophthalmopathy.

This clonotype came up many times. The DNA for the CDR3 is TGTGCCAGCAGTTTAAGGCCCAGGGGGCTCGGAGAGACCCAGTACTTC. Protein sequence: CASSLRPRGLGETQYF. This rearrangement joins TRBV27 to TRBJ2-5; TRBD1 aligns across 8 bases. The CDR3 extends over 16 amino acids. CDR1 is MNHEY and CDR2 is SMNVEV in the germline V gene (reference sequence). Trimming took 2 bases from V and 4 from J; bases not matched to a gene: 9.

CDR3 residues: CASSDLAGGTNEQFF. CDR3 bases: TGTGCCAGCAGTGACCTAGCGGGAGGGACCAATGAGCAGTTCTTC. The chain combines TRBV6-2 or TRBV6-3 with TRBJ2-1; TRBD2 aligns across 12 bases. Per the germline V gene, CDR1 is MNHEY and CDR2 is SVGEGT. The V segment lost 5 bases and the J segment 6 bases; nucleotides outside the gene matches: 5. The CDR3 extends over 15 amino acids.

This clonotype appeared a single time. This chain uses TRBV24-1 with TRBJ2-7; D possibly corresponds to TRBD1 (5 bases). The germline CDR1 and CDR2 sequences are KGHDR and SFDVKD. The CDR3 runs to 15 residues. Trimming cost V 5 bases and J 3 bases, with 16 bases left between them. CDR3 in DNA: TGTGCCACCAGTGCCGGGCCCCCCCAGGGCTACGAGCAGTACTTC. As protein: CATSAGPPQGYEQYF.

The CDR3 loop is CASTLGLAGETQYF. CDR3 in DNA: TGTGCCAGCACCCTGGGACTAGCGGGAGAGACCCAGTACTTC. This chain connects TRBV7-2 to TRBJ2-5, with 12 positions matching TRBD2. Germline lookup yields CDR1 SGHTA and CDR2 FQGNSA. Trimming at V came to 7 bases and at J to 4 bases, leaving 4 bases not matched to a gene. The CDR3 is 14 amino acids. Together with reference TRBV7-2 and TRBJ2-5, the CDR3 gives the full variable domain: GAGVSQSPSNKVTEKGKDVELRCDPISGHTALYWYRQSLGQGLEFLIYFQGNSAPDKSGLPSDRFSAERTGGSVSTLTIQRTQQEDSAVYLCASTLGLAGETQYFGPGTRLLVL.

Many counts were recorded for this clonotype. This chain joins TRBV3-1 and TRBJ2-7; TRBD2 matches at 7 bases. V lost 0 bases to trimming and J lost 2 bases; unmatched junction nucleotides: 4. Germline V CDR1 and CDR2: LGHDT, YNNKEL (reference sequence). The CDR3 has 15 amino acids. The CDR3 protein is CASSQDLAGAYEQYF. The CDR3 nucleotides are TGTGCCAGCAGCCAAGATCTGGCGGGGGCCTACGAGCAGTACTTC.

This clonotype was observed many times. The rearrangement joins TRBV20-1 to TRBJ1-5, with D maybe TRBD1 (6 bases). The ends were cut back, 0 bases at V and 4 bases at J, with 13 bases in the middle. Germline V gene data show CDR1 as DFQATT and CDR2 as SNEGSKA (reference sequence). The CDR3 consists of 15 residues. CDR3 sequence: CSARDHRTVNQPQHF. The CDR3 DNA is TGCAGTGCTAGAGATCACCGGACAGTTAATCAGCCCCAGCATTTT.

The chain employs TRBV9 and TRBJ1-1, with D unresolved. V shed 0 bases and J shed 4 bases, with 10 bases lying between them. Looked up from germline, CDR1 is SGDLS and CDR2 is YYNGEE. This CDR3 is 14 amino acids long. The CDR3 nucleotides are TGTGCCAGCAGCGTAGACCAGGTTGGCACTGAAGCTTTCTTT. Translated: CASSVDQVGTEAFF.

This clonotype was counted at least ten times. The rearrangement uses TRBV3-1 and TRBJ2-7; 7 nucleotides match TRBD1. Losses at the gene ends were 4 bases for V and 0 bases for J; bases not matched to a gene: 6. The length of the CDR3 is 15 residues. The germline V gene has CDR1 LGHDT and CDR2 YNNKEL (reference sequence). This CDR3 is CASSRRDSASYEQYF. The CDR3 DNA is TGTGCCAGCAGCCGCCGGGACAGCGCCTCCTACGAGCAGTACTTC.

This clonotype has only a few counts. The V call is TRBV28, the J call TRBJ1-2; D remains unclear. Between the trimmed V and J ends, which lost 5 bases and 2 bases, there was a span of 15 bases. The CDR3 runs to 15 residues. Germline CDR1 and CDR2: MDHEN and SYDVKM. CDR3 loop: CASSPTNAPNYGYTF. The CDR3 bases are TGTGCCAGCAGTCCGACAAATGCTCCCAACTATGGCTACACCTTC.

This clonotype was counted many times. The genes are TRBV6-2 or TRBV6-3 and TRBJ1-5, with D possibly being TRBD1 (5 bases). V lost 4 bases and J lost 7, with 11 bases in between. CDR3 length equals 13 residues. Looked up from germline, CDR1 is MNHEY and CDR2 is SVGEGT. CDR3 in DNA: TGTGCCAGCAGTTCGGGTGGGGCCCAGCCCCAGCATTTT. Its protein product is CASSSGGAQPQHF.

V and J are TRBV6-1 and TRBJ2-2; the D gene is possibly TRBD1 (6 bases). Trimming took off 6 bases at V and 5 bases at J, with 19 bases between the two ends. Germline CDR1 and CDR2: MNHNS and SASEGT. This CDR3 region has 16 residues. The CDR3 bases are TGTGCCAGCAGACAATCAGGGGCAGGGAGAACCGGGGAGCTGTTTTTT. Translation: CASRQSGAGRTGELFF.

This clonotype occurred many times. V and J are TRBV6-1 and TRBJ2-5; D is undetermined. Germline CDR1 and CDR2: MNHNS and SASEGT. The CDR3 length is 13 residues. V was shortened by 3 bases and J by 4 bases, with 9 bases between the two germline ends. CDR3 DNA sequence: TGTGCCAGCAGTGACCCGGCGACAGAGACCCAGTACTTC. Translating it yields CASSDPATETQYF.

This clonotype was seen repeatedly, ten times or more. The germline gene is not matched at one end of the junction; a read error may be the cause. The chain has TRBV11-2 and TRBJ2-3, with 8 bases identical to TRBD2. Germline V gives CDR1 SGHAT, CDR2 FQNNGV. The length of the CDR3 is 16 residues. The CDR3 spells CANSALPGLDTDTQYF. Written as DNA, the CDR3 is TGTGCCAACAGCGCCCTACCGGGACTAGATACAGATACGCAGTATTTT.

This clonotype was detected many times. The rearrangement uses TRBV12-3 or TRBV12-4 and TRBJ1-6; D gene unclear. The CDR3 totals 14 residues. V was shortened by 3 bases and J by 6 bases, with 9 bases between the two germline ends. CDR3 region: CASSFSRFNSPLHF. CDR3 sequence (DNA): TGTGCCAGCAGTTTTTCGCGGTTTAATTCACCCCTCCACTTT.

This clonotype was detected many times. This sequence joins TRBV7-2 and TRBJ2-1; 9 positions match TRBD2. Germline trimming cut 4 bases from V and 9 bases from J; bases unmatched to any gene: 10. The CDR3 consists of 15 residues. Germline CDR1 and CDR2: SGHTA and FQGNSA. CDR3 loop: CASSSIAGERGEQFF. DNA of the CDR3: TGTGCCAGCAGCTCCATAGCGGGAGAAAGGGGTGAGCAGTTCTTC.

This clonotype showed up many times. The chain carries TRBV18 and TRBJ2-7; D is possibly TRBD2 (6 bases). CDR3 length: 14 residues. Trimming cost V 3 bases and J 3 bases, with 12 bases left between them. The germline CDR1 and CDR2 sequences are KGHSH and LQKENI. For the CDR3, the DNA is TGTGCCAGCTCACCGGGGACTCTTCACTACGAGCAGTACTTC. Its translation is CASSPGTLHYEQYF.

The V and J genes are TRBV18 and TRBJ2-2; D call uncertain. Germline-derived CDR1 and CDR2 are KGHSH and LQKENI. V was clipped by 4 bases and J by 0 bases, with 15 bases between them. This CDR3 has 17 residues. This chain's CDR3 is CASSLVPGLPNTGELFF. The CDR3 DNA reads as TGTGCCAGCTCACTTGTGCCGGGTTTGCCGAACACCGGGGAGCTGTTTTTT.

Many counts were recorded for this clonotype. This chain connects TRBV27 to TRBJ2-7; 10 nucleotides agree with TRBD2. CDR1 and CDR2 from the germline V gene are MNHEY and SMNVEV (reference sequence). The V and J ends lost 5 bases and 6 bases, in that order; junction bases with no gene match: 7. The length of the CDR3 is 14 residues. The CDR3 nucleotides are TGTGCCAGCAGTATAGCGGGAGGAACGGGCGAGCAGTACTTC. Amino acid sequence: CASSIAGGTGEQYF.

V gene TRBV20-1 combines with J gene TRBJ2-1; 12 nucleotides line up with TRBD2. CDR3 length: 16 residues. J was trimmed by 6 bases and V by 6 bases; bases with no gene match: 12. Germline V lookup: CDR1 DFQATT, CDR2 SNEGSKA (reference sequence). The CDR3 spells CSAPWASGRVGNEQFF. Written as DNA, the CDR3 is TGCAGTGCCCCATGGGCTAGCGGGAGGGTGGGCAATGAGCAGTTCTTC.

This clonotype has just a few counts. The chain carries TRBV20-1 and TRBJ1-6, with 10 bases that match TRBD1. The length of the CDR3 is 13 residues. The V and J ends lost 7 bases and 7 bases, in that order; junction bases with no gene match: 4. Germline V CDR1 and CDR2: DFQATT, SNEGSKA (reference sequence). Here the CDR3 reads CSVEGQGNSPLHF. The CDR3 region has the DNA TGCAGTGTCGAGGGACAGGGGAATTCACCCCTCCACTTT.

This clonotype has ten or more counts. The chain couples TRBV20-1 to TRBJ2-1, with D perhaps TRBD2 (6 bases). The germline V gene encodes CDR1 DFQATT and CDR2 SNEGSKA (reference sequence). This CDR3 has 13 residues. Deletions cut 3 bases from V and 4 bases from J, with 10 bases between. CDR3 amino acids: CSASSSVYNEQFF. In DNA form, the CDR3 reads TGCAGTGCTAGTTCTAGCGTTTACAATGAGCAGTTCTTC.

This clonotype was picked up many times. The V call is TRBV20-1, the J call TRBJ2-1; TRBD1 is a possible D gene (5 bases). This CDR3 contains 10 residues. The germline V gene has CDR1 DFQATT and CDR2 SNEGSKA (reference sequence). Trimming took off 4 bases at V and 8 bases at J, with 6 bases between the two ends. In nucleotides, the CDR3 is TGCAGTGCTAAAGGGGATGAGCAGTTCTTC. Encoded protein: CSAKGDEQFF.

This clonotype was picked up many times. This chain uses TRBV15 with TRBJ1-1, with TRBD1 matching 7 bases. Germline values: CDR1 LNHNV, CDR2 YYDKDF (reference sequence). V trimming: 0 bases; J trimming: 1 base; junction bases outside the gene matches: 5. This CDR3 region has 16 residues. CDR3: CATSRDRGHGNTEAFF. CDR3 in DNA: TGTGCCACCAGCAGAGATAGGGGGCATGGGAACACTGAAGCTTTCTTT.

The chain joins TRBV9 to TRBJ2-3; maybe TRBD1 (6 bases). CDR3 size: 15 residues. The germline CDR1 and CDR2 sequences are SGDLS and YYNGEE. V was trimmed by 3 bases and J by 0 bases, leaving 11 bases between them. The CDR3 DNA reads as TGTGCCAGCAGCGCCTGGGGACAAAGCACAGATACGCAGTATTTT. Protein product: CASSAWGQSTDTQYF.